This T cell receptor (beta chain) was identified in a study of T cell changes during pregnancy in multiple sclerosis. Generated by immunoSEQ multiplex PCR, the TCRdb table keeps only in-frame clones and is missing some. The sample gives 60,000 to 80,000 clones, 75% to 90% of which show up once; approximately 3.3% is in the top ten. This clone appeared a few times. Germline V lookup: CDR1 MRHNA, CDR2 SNTAGT. V shed 1 base, J shed 0 bases, and the junction held 6 bases outside the gene matches. This CDR3 has 17 amino acids. The chain recombines TRBV6-4 with TRBJ2-3, with 8 bases lining up with TRBD2. Here the sequenced sample was peripheral blood, taken before pregnancy. The clonotype comes from a female donor with multiple sclerosis, enrolled in a pregnancy study. The DNA for the CDR3 is TGTGCCAGCAGTGACTGGACTAGCCGATCTAGCACAGATACGCAGTATTTT. It translates to CASSDWTSRSSTDTQYF.